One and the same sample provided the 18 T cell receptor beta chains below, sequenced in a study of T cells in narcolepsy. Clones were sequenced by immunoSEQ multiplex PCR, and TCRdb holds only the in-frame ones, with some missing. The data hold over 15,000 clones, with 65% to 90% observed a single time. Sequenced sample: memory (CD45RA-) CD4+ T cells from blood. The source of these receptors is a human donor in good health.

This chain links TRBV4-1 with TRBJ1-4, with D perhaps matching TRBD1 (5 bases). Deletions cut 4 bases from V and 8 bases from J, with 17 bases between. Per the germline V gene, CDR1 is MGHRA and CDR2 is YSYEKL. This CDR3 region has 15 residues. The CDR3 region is CASSRGWGVEEKLFF. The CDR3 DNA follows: TGCGCCAGCAGCCGGGGATGGGGCGTCGAAGAAAAACTGTTTTTT.

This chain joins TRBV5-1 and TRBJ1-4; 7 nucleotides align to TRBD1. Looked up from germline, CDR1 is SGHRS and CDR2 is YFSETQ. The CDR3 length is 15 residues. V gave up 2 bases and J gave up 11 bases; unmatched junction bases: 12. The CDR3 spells CASSFEVRGSGKLFF. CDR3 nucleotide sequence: TGCGCCAGCAGCTTCGAGGTCAGGGGGAGCGGGAAACTGTTTTTT.

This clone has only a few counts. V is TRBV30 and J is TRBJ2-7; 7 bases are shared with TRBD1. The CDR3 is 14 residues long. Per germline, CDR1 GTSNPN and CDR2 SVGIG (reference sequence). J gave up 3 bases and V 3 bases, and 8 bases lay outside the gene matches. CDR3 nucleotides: TGTGCCTGGAGCACACCGGACAGGTACTACGAGCAGTACTTC. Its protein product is CAWSTPDRYYEQYF.

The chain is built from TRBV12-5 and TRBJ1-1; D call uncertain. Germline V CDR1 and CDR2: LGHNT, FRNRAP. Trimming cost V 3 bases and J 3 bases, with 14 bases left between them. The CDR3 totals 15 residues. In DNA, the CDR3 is TGTGCTAGTGGTTTAGCCGGGTTGGCGTACACTGAAGCTTTCTTT. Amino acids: CASGLAGLAYTEAFF.

For the CDR3, the DNA is TGTGCCAGCAGTGGCCCCTGGGGGCACAGCTCCTACAATGAGCAGTTCTTC. Amino acid sequence: CASSGPWGHSSYNEQFF. This sequence joins TRBV25-1 and TRBJ2-1, with D possibly being TRBD1 (6 bases). Germline values: CDR1 MGHDK, CDR2 SYGVNS. This CDR3 has 17 amino acids. V lost 4 bases and J 0 bases, leaving 16 bases between the germline ends.

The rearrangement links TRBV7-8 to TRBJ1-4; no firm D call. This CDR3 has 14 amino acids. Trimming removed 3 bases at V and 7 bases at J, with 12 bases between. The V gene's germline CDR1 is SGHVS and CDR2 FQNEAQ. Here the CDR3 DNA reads TGTGCCAGCAGCTTCGGTTCCCCGGGTGAAAAACTGTTTTTT. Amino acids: CASSFGSPGEKLFF.

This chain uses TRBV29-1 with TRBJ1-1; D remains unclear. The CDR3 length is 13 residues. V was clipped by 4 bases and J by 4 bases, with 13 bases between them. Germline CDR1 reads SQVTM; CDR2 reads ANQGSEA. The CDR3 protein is CSVVLGRGTEAFF. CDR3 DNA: TGCAGCGTTGTACTAGGTAGAGGCACTGAAGCTTTCTTT. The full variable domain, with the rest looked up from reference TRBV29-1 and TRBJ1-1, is SAVISQKPSRDICQRGTSLTIQCQVDSQVTMMFWYRQQPGQSLTLIATANQGSEATYESGFVIDKFPISRPNLTFSTLTVSNMSPEDSSIYLCSVVLGRGTEAFFGQGTRLTVV.

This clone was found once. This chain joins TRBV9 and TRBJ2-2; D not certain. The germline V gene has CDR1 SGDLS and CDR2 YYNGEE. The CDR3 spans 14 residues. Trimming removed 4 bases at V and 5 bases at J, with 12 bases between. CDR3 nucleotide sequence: TGTGCCAGCAGCAAAGAGAGTGTAACCGGGGAGCTGTTTTTT. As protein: CASSKESVTGELFF.

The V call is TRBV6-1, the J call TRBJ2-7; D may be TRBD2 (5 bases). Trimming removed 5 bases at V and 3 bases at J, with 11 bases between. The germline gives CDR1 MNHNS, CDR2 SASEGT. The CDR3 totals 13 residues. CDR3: CASSNDYNYEQYF. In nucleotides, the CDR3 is TGTGCCAGCAGTAACGACTACAACTACGAGCAGTACTTC.

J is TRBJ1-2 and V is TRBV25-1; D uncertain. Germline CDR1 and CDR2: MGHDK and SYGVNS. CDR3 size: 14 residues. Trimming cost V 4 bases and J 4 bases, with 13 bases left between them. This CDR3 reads CASSGVGRVYGYTF. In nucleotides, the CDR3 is TGTGCCAGCAGTGGCGTGGGAAGGGTCTATGGCTACACCTTC.

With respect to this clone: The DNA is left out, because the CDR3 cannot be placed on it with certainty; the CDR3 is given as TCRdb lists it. CDR3 sequence: CASSIYPCPGTAQETQYF. The rearrangement links TRBV21-1 to TRBJ2-5; the DNA was not compared with TRBD1, the D call given in the table. TRBV21-1 is reported as a pseudogene. Both ends counted, the CDR3 spans 18 residues.

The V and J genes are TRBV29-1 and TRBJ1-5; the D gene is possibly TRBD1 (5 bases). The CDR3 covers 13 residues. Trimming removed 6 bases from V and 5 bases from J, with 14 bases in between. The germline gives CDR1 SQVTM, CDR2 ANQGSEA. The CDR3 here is CSVGTRIDQPQHF. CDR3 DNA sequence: TGCAGCGTCGGGACTCGCATCGATCAGCCCCAGCATTTT.

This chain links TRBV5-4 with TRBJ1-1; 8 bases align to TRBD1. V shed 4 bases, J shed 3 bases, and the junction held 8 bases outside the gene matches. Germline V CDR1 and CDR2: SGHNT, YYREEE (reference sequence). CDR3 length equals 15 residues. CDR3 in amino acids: CASSPPGQGYTEAFF. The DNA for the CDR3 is TGTGCCAGCAGCCCACCCGGACAGGGTTACACTGAAGCTTTCTTT.

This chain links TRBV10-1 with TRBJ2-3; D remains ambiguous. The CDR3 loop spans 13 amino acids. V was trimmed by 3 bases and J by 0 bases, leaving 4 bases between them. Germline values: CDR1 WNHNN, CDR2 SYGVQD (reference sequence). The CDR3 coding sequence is TGCGCCAGCAGTGACCCTAGCACAGATACGCAGTATTTT. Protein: CASSDPSTDTQYF.

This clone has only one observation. CDR3 nucleotide sequence: TGTGCCAGCAGCCCACTCGGACGGCCGGACTATGGCTACACCTTC. Protein product: CASSPLGRPDYGYTF. The V and J genes are TRBV7-2 and TRBJ1-2; D ambiguous. This CDR3 contains 15 residues. From germline, CDR1 is SGHTA and CDR2 FQGNSA. V was cut by 5 bases and J by 3 bases, with 16 bases left in between.

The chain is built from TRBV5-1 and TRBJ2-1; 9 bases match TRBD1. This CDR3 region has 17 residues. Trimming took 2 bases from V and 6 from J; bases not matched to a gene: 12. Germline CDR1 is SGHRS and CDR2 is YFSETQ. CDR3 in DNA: TGCGCCAGCAGCTTCCTCGAGACGGGACAGGGACCCAATGAGCAGTTCTTC. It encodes CASSFLETGQGPNEQFF.

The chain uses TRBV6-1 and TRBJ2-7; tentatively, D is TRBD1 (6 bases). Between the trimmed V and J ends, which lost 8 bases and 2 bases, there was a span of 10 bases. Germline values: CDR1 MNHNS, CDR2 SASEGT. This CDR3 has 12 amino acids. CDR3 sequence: CASGGDTYEQYF. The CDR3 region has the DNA TGTGCCAGCGGGGGCGACACCTACGAGCAGTACTTC.

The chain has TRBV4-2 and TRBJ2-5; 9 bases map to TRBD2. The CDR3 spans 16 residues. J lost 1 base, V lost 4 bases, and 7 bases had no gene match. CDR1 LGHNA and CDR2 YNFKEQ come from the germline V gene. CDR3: CASSPLLAGSQETQYF. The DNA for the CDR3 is TGTGCCAGCAGCCCATTACTAGCGGGTAGCCAAGAGACCCAGTACTTC.